The 22 T cell receptor beta chains below were found in one sample sequenced in a study of PD-L1 blockade in urothelial cancer. Repertoires were generated with immunoSEQ multiplex PCR, while TCRdb's copy carries only in-frame clones and drops some. This sample yields 70,000 or so clones, of which about 89% are seen a single time; 3.4% belongs to the top ten. Source: PBMCs, taken around atezolizumab (anti-PD-L1) treatment. These receptors were obtained from a man aged 60 to 69 with urothelial cancer.

This chain joins TRBV6-9 and TRBJ2-7, with D uncertain. V was cut by 4 bases and J by 0 bases, with 7 bases left in between. Germline CDR1 reads MNHGY; CDR2 reads SVAAGI. The CDR3 spans 13 residues. The CDR3 DNA reads as TGTGCCAGCAGTTCCCCTGTCTCCTACGAGCAGTACTTC. This gives the protein CASSSPVSYEQYF.

The chain carries TRBV4-1 and TRBJ2-5; 13 bases line up with TRBD2. Germline CDR1 and CDR2: MGHRA and YSYEKL. This CDR3 spans 16 amino acids. V shed 0 bases and J 4 bases; nucleotides not matched to a gene: 2. The CDR3 DNA sequence: TGCGCCAGCAGCCAAGATAGACTAGCGGGGGGAGAGACCCAGTACTTC. It encodes CASSQDRLAGGETQYF.

This clone occurred once. The CDR3 region has the DNA TGCGCCAGCAGACCTAGCGGGAGCTCCTACAATGAGCAGTTCTTC. Translating it yields CASRPSGSSYNEQFF. The chain uses TRBV5-1 and TRBJ2-1, with 10 bases fitting TRBD2. J gave up 0 bases and V 5 bases, and 2 bases lay outside the gene matches. The length of the CDR3 is 15 residues. In germline, CDR1 is SGHRS, CDR2 YFSETQ.

This chain joins TRBV5-5 and TRBJ2-7; TRBD1 is a possible D gene (6 bases). CDR1 SGHKS and CDR2 YYEKEE come from the germline V gene (reference sequence). Trimming shortened V by 2 bases and J by 0 bases, and 12 bases separated the two germline ends. The CDR3 covers 15 residues. In DNA form, the CDR3 reads TGTGCCAGCAGCTTCGGACAGTCAAGCTCCTACGAGCAGTACTTC. Encoded protein: CASSFGQSSSYEQYF.

The rearrangement links TRBV4-1 to TRBJ2-3, with 7 nucleotides matching TRBD2. Trimming cost V 6 bases and J 6 bases; bases outside gene matches: 12. The CDR3 sequence is 15 residues long. Germline-derived CDR1 and CDR2 are MGHRA and YSYEKL. The CDR3, as DNA: TGCGCCAGCAGGCACAGCGGGGTGATTGGGGATACGCAGTATTTT. Amino acids: CASRHSGVIGDTQYF.

The sample holds a few counts of this clone. The chain combines TRBV10-3 with TRBJ1-2; D gene ambiguous. From germline, CDR1 is ENHRY and CDR2 SYGVKD. The CDR3 spans 13 residues. The V and J ends lost 4 bases and 6 bases respectively, with 12 bases between them. This chain's CDR3 is CAISGGFQDGYTF. CDR3 DNA sequence: TGTGCCATCAGTGGTGGGTTCCAGGATGGCTACACCTTC.

V usage is TRBV5-4 and J usage is TRBJ1-1; D not resolved. This CDR3 has 16 amino acids. Trimming took 4 bases from V and 4 from J, leaving 20 bases between them. Germline CDR1 reads SGHNT; CDR2 reads YYREEE (reference sequence). CDR3 DNA: TGTGCCAGCAGCCCCCCGTTTCGGAGTCGGGGCACTGAAGCTTTCTTT. Translation: CASSPPFRSRGTEAFF.

This clone has just one count. J is TRBJ2-3 and V is TRBV30; 9 positions match TRBD2. The CDR3 covers 14 residues. Germline lookup yields CDR1 GTSNPN and CDR2 SVGIG (reference sequence). J lost 4 bases, V lost 3 bases, and 5 bases had no gene match. The CDR3 region is CAWRQGLAADTQYF. For the CDR3, the DNA is TGTGCCTGGAGGCAGGGACTAGCAGCAGATACGCAGTATTTT.

This chain connects TRBV5-1 to TRBJ2-7; D call uncertain. CDR1 and CDR2 from the germline V gene are SGHRS and YFSETQ. This CDR3 is built from 14 residues. V lost 4 bases to trimming and J lost 3 bases, with 14 bases between them. The CDR3 spells CASSPSRLNYEQYF. CDR3 nucleotides: TGCGCCAGCAGCCCTTCTAGACTGAACTACGAGCAGTACTTC.

This sequence joins TRBV4-1 and TRBJ2-1; 14 nucleotides agree with TRBD2. V dropped 1 base and J dropped 5; count of bases not matched to a gene: 10. This CDR3 is 19 amino acids long. Germline V gene lookup returns CDR1 MGHRA and CDR2 YSYEKL. The CDR3: CASSQVGGTSGSRHNEQFF. As DNA, the CDR3 is TGCGCCAGCAGCCAAGTGGGCGGGACTAGCGGGAGTAGACACAATGAGCAGTTCTTC.

The chain joins TRBV28 to TRBJ1-2; TRBD1 aligns across 7 bases. The CDR3 runs to 14 residues. Germline CDR1 MDHEN, CDR2 SYDVKM. V was pared by 4 bases and J by 4 bases, with 6 bases of the junction left unmatched. The CDR3 DNA follows: TGTGCCAGCAGTTCGCAACAGGGGCTCTATGGCTACACCTTC. As protein: CASSSQQGLYGYTF.

This clone was recorded once. V gene TRBV25-1 combines with J gene TRBJ1-3, with D uncertain. Germline CDR1 reads MGHDK; CDR2 reads SYGVNS. The CDR3 covers 15 residues. The germline V and J ends were trimmed by 1 base and 2 bases, with 9 bases remaining between them. In DNA, the CDR3 is TGTGCCAGCAGTGAATCTAGAGGGACTGGAAACACCATATATTTT. This codes for CASSESRGTGNTIYF.

This chain connects TRBV11-3 to TRBJ2-7, with 8 bases matching TRBD1. The ends lost 5 bases at V and 2 bases at J; junction bases unmatched: 8. Germline-derived CDR1 and CDR2 are SGHNT and YENEEA. This CDR3 region has 15 residues. This CDR3 is CASSVRTGTPYEQYF. For the CDR3, the DNA is TGTGCCAGCAGCGTCCGGACAGGGACACCCTACGAGCAGTACTTC.

CDR3 in DNA: TGCAGCGTTGATACGGGAATAGTCAGTGAAGCTTTCTTT. Its protein product is CSVDTGIVSEAFF. The chain employs TRBV29-1 and TRBJ1-1; no definite D call. Germline CDR1 reads SQVTM; CDR2 reads ANQGSEA. Trimming removed 3 bases from V and 7 bases from J, with 15 bases in between. The CDR3 has 13 residues.

The chain recombines TRBV4-2 with TRBJ1-1, with TRBD1 as a possible D gene (6 bases). The CDR3 covers 17 residues. Trimming removed 0 bases from V and 5 bases from J, with 19 bases in between. CDR1 and CDR2 from the germline V gene are LGHNA and YNFKEQ. The CDR3 nucleotides are TGTGCCAGCAGCCAAGATCCGGCAGCAGGGGTAAGGACTGAAGCTTTCTTT. This encodes CASSQDPAAGVRTEAFF.

This chain links TRBV5-4 with TRBJ1-6; 8 bases are a match to TRBD1. V lost 3 bases, J lost 6 bases, and 11 bases stayed unmatched. Germline V gives CDR1 SGHNT, CDR2 YYREEE (reference sequence). The CDR3 is made up of 17 amino acids. The CDR3 nucleotides are TGTGCCAGCAGCTGGACAGGGTCAAGAGACATTAATTCACCCCTCCACTTT. This sequence encodes CASSWTGSRDINSPLHF.

The V gene is TRBV7-3, the J gene TRBJ2-5; TRBD2 is a possible D gene (5 bases). Germline V gene sequence: CDR1 SGHTA, CDR2 FQGTGA. The CDR3 has 16 residues. V lost 1 base and J 5 bases, leaving 17 bases between the germline ends. CDR3 DNA: TGTGCCAGCAGCTTAATCGGTCCCGGGCCGGGGGAGACCCAGTACTTC. This translates into CASSLIGPGPGETQYF.

The chain recombines TRBV4-2 with TRBJ2-5; 15 bases match TRBD2. Germline assignment: CDR1 LGHNA and CDR2 YNFKEQ. The CDR3 runs to 18 residues. V lost 4 bases, J lost 5 bases, and 11 bases stayed unmatched. CDR3 sequence reads: CASSPGTSGGRGGETQYF. DNA of the CDR3: TGTGCCAGCAGCCCGGGGACTAGCGGGGGGCGGGGAGGTGAGACCCAGTACTTC.

V usage is TRBV9 and J usage is TRBJ2-3, with TRBD2 matching 11 bases. Germline V gene data show CDR1 as SGDLS and CDR2 as YYNGEE. The J segment lost 5 bases and the V segment lost 4 bases, leaving 15 bases of the junction unmatched. This CDR3 region has 18 residues. CDR3 coding DNA: TGTGCCAGCAGCCGGGGACTAGCGGAAGTCCCGGGGGAAGATACGCAGTATTTT. This codes for CASSRGLAEVPGEDTQYF. The full variable domain, completed using reference TRBV9 and TRBJ2-3, is DSGVTQTPKHLITATGQRVTLRCSPRSGDLSVYWYQQSLDQGLQFLIQYYNGEERAKGNILERFSAQQFPDLHSELNLSSLELGDSALYFCASSRGLAEVPGEDTQYFGPGTRLTVL.

The rearrangement uses TRBV6-5 and TRBJ2-5; 8 bases are a match to TRBD1. Germline CDR1 and CDR2: MNHEY and SVGAGI. V lost 2 bases and J lost 5; bases outside the gene matches: 10. The CDR3 spans 16 residues. CDR3 sequence (DNA): TGTGCCAGCAGTTACCAAGGACAGGGCCTATCTGAGACCCAGTACTTC. Amino acids: CASSYQGQGLSETQYF.

The chain employs TRBV21-1 and TRBJ2-3; TRBD1, the D gene given by the table, was not confirmed from the DNA. TRBV21-1 is listed as a pseudogene. The CDR3 runs 14 residues. The CDR3 here is CAIKFLRSTDTQYF. Here the CDR3 DNA reads TGTGCCATCAAATTTCTCAGGAGCACAGATACGCAGTATTTT.

This chain joins TRBV5-1 and TRBJ2-5; weak D call: TRBD1 (6 bases). The CDR3 covers 10 residues. Trimming shortened V by 5 bases and J by 7 bases, and 6 bases separated the two germline ends. Germline V gives CDR1 SGHRS, CDR2 YFSETQ. The CDR3 region is CASRGATQYF. The DNA for the CDR3 is TGCGCCAGCAGGGGGGCGACCCAGTACTTC.